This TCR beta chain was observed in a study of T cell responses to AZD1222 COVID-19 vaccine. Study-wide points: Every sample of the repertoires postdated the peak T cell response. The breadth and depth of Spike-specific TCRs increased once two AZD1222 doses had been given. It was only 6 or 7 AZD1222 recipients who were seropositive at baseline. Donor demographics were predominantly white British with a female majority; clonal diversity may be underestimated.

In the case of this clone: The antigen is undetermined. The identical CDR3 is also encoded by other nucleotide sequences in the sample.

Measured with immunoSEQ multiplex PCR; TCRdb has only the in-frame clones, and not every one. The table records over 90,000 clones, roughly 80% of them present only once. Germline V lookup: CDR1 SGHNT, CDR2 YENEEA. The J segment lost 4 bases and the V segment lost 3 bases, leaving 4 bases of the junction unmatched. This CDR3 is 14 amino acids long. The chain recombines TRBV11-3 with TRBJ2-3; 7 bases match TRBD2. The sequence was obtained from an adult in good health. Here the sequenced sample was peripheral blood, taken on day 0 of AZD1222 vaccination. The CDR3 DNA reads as TGTGCCAGCAGCTTGGGAGCGGGACCAGATACGCAGTATTTT. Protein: CASSLGAGPDTQYF. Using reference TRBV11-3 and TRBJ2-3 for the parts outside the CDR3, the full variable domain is EAGVVQSPRYKIIEKKQPVAFWCNPISGHNTLYWYLQNLGQGPELLIRYENEEAVDDSQLPKDRFSAERLKGVDSTLKIQPAELGDSAVYLCASSLGAGPDTQYFGPGTRLTVL.